In this sample, the clone carrying this T cell receptor beta chain turned up a few times. TCRdb ran MiXCR on the RT-PCR reads and lists one entry per CDR3 protein. The repertoire includes 550,000 to 750,000 distinct CDR3 sequences, over 12% of them detected once, and 3.6% sits in the top ten. Trimming cost V 3 bases and J 3 bases, with 12 bases left between them. There are 15 residues in the CDR3. Per the germline V gene, CDR1 is SGHRS and CDR2 is YFSETQ. The V call is TRBV5-1, the J call TRBJ1-4, with D possibly matching TRBD1 (5 bases). The specimen sequenced was memory CD4+ T cells from blood. The source of this sequence is a female donor in good health, serving as a healthy control. The CDR3 reads CASSSEDKANEKLFF. The DNA of the CDR3 is TGCGCCAGCAGCTCAGAGGACAAAGCTAATGAAAAACTGTTTTTT.